Sequencing of this T cell receptor (beta chain) was carried out in a study of blood T cell repertoires in COVID-19. Turning to the study itself: Samples came from the United States, Italy and Spain, spanning acute and convalescent COVID-19.

Method: immunoSEQ multiplex PCR; TCRdb's copy keeps in-frame clones and lacks some. This sample carries 150,000 to 180,000 clones, about 85% of them seen once, and the ten largest clones take roughly 8.3%. Seattle enrolled patients during active infection and tracked them longitudinally. The germline CDR1 and CDR2 sequences are SGHRS and YFSETQ. Trimming took 4 bases from V and 10 from J, leaving 18 bases between them. The CDR3 runs to 14 residues. The gene calls are TRBV5-1 and TRBJ2-1; weak D call: TRBD2 (6 bases). The sequence came from an older woman with COVID-19, enrolled during active disease. Sequenced: peripheral blood. The CDR3 DNA is TGCGCCAGCAGCACGGGACTCTCTTTAAAGGAGCAGTTCTTC. Its translation is CASSTGLSLKEQFF. The whole variable domain, remainder taken from reference TRBV5-1 and TRBJ2-1, is KAGVTQTPRYLIKTRGQQVTLSCSPISGHRSVSWYQQTPGQGLQFLFEYFSETQRNKGNFPGRFSGRQFSNSRSEMNVSTLELGDSALYLCASSTGLSLKEQFFGPGTRLTVL.